A single sample gave rise to the 10 T cell receptor beta chains below, sequenced in a study of T cell responses to AZD1222 COVID-19 vaccine. Profiling relied on immunoSEQ multiplex PCR, and the TCRdb table lists in-frame clones only, not all of them. The table lists 95,000 to 150,000 clones, approximately 89% of them singletons. The starting material was peripheral blood, obtained on day 0 of AZD1222 vaccination. The receptors were sampled from an adult in good health.

The chain combines TRBV6-1 with TRBJ2-7, with D unresolved. Trimming shortened V by 3 bases and J by 2 bases, and 11 bases separated the two germline ends. The CDR3 sequence is 14 residues long. Germline CDR1 is MNHNS and CDR2 is SASEGT. CDR3 sequence (DNA): TGTGCCAGCAGTGACCGGTTGCTAACCTACGAGCAGTACTTC. Translating it yields CASSDRLLTYEQYF.

With respect to this clone: One junction end does not reproduce the germline sequence, and a read error may be involved. V usage is TRBV6-5 and J usage is TRBJ1-5, with D unresolved. This CDR3 is 13 amino acids long. Germline CDR1 reads MNHEY; CDR2 reads SVGAGI. The CDR3 DNA reads as TGTGCCAGCAGTTACGGGGAAAATCAGTCCCAGCATTTT. Translation: CASSYGENQSQHF.

The chain employs TRBV9 and TRBJ2-3, with 8 nucleotides matching TRBD1. Germline V lookup: CDR1 SGDLS, CDR2 YYNGEE. CDR3 length: 15 residues. With V trimmed by 4 bases and J by 1 base, 5 bases remained unmatched. The CDR3 region is CASSPGGHGTDTQYF. Written as DNA, the CDR3 is TGTGCCAGCAGCCCAGGGGGCCACGGCACAGATACGCAGTATTTT.

J is TRBJ1-2 and V is TRBV6-5, with a possible D match to TRBD1 (5 bases). Trimming took 9 bases from V and 4 from J, leaving 12 bases between them. Germline V gives CDR1 MNHEY, CDR2 SVGAGI. CDR3 length equals 12 residues. CDR3 nucleotides: TGTGCCAGACCGGGGGGGGGCTATGGCTACACCTTC. Its translation: CARPGGGYGYTF.

DNA for the CDR3: TGCAGCGTTGAAGGGGGACCCGACTCCTACAATGAGCAGTTCTTC. Translating it yields CSVEGGPDSYNEQFF. This chain joins TRBV29-1 and TRBJ2-1; D possibly matches TRBD1 or TRBD2 (5 bases each). V was shortened by 1 base and J by 0 bases, with 10 bases between the two germline ends. Germline CDR1 reads SQVTM; CDR2 reads ANQGSEA. The CDR3 has 15 residues.

V and J are TRBV6-5 and TRBJ1-5; D uncertain. Germline V lookup: CDR1 MNHEY, CDR2 SVGAGI. The CDR3 covers 12 residues. The V and J ends lost 6 bases and 6 bases respectively, with 9 bases between them. CDR3 nucleotides: TGTGCCAGCAGCCTTCCAGGTCAGCCCCAGCATTTT. This codes for CASSLPGQPQHF.

J is TRBJ2-7 and V is TRBV9; D remains ambiguous. Germline lookup yields CDR1 SGDLS and CDR2 YYNGEE. Trimming cost V 4 bases and J 5 bases, with 19 bases left between them. The CDR3 has 15 residues. The DNA for the CDR3 is TGTGCCAGCAGCCCTCGGATAGTCCTGGGTGACGAGCAGTACTTC. It codes for CASSPRIVLGDEQYF.

This chain connects TRBV29-1 to TRBJ1-2; D is uncertain. Per the germline V gene, CDR1 is SQVTM and CDR2 is ANQGSEA. The V end lost 0 bases, the J end lost 8 bases, and 16 bases lay between the germline ends. The CDR3 contains 14 residues. The CDR3 region has the DNA TGCAGCGTTGAAGAAGGCGAGGACCTGGAGGGCTACACCTTC. Translated: CSVEEGEDLEGYTF.

This clone appeared a few times. The rearrangement links TRBV5-3 to TRBJ1-1; 8 nucleotides align to TRBD1. TRBV5-3 is flagged as an ORF with uncertain function. The CDR3 consists of 13 residues. With 4 bases clipped from V and 6 bases from J, the junction kept 5 bases outside the gene matches. The CDR3, as DNA: TGTGCCAGAAGCGGTGGACAGGGCTCTGAAGCTTTCTTT. This sequence encodes CARSGGQGSEAFF.

The V gene is TRBV7-3, the J gene TRBJ2-1, with 13 nucleotides matching TRBD2. In germline, CDR1 is SGHTA, CDR2 FQGTGA. The CDR3 extends over 17 amino acids. V gave up 5 bases and J gave up 10 bases; unmatched junction bases: 14. The CDR3 loop reads CASSPPGTSGASGEQFF. Here the CDR3 DNA reads TGTGCCAGCAGCCCCCCTGGGACTAGCGGGGCGTCGGGCGAGCAGTTCTTC.